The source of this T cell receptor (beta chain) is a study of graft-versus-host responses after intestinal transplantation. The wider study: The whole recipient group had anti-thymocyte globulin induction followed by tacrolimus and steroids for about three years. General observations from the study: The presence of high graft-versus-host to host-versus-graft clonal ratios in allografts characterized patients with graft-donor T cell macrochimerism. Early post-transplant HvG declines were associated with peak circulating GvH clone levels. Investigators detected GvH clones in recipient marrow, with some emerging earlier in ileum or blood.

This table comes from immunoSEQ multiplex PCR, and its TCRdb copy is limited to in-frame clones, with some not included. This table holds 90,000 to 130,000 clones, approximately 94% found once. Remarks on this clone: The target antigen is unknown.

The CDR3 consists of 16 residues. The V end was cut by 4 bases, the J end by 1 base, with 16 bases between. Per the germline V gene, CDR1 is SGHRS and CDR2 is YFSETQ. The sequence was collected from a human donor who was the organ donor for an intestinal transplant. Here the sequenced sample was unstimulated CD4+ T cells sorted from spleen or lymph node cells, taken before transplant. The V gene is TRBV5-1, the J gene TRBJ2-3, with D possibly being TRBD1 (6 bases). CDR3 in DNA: TGCGCCAGCAGCATCGGGACAACCGCTGGCACAGATACGCAGTATTTT. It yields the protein CASSIGTTAGTDTQYF.